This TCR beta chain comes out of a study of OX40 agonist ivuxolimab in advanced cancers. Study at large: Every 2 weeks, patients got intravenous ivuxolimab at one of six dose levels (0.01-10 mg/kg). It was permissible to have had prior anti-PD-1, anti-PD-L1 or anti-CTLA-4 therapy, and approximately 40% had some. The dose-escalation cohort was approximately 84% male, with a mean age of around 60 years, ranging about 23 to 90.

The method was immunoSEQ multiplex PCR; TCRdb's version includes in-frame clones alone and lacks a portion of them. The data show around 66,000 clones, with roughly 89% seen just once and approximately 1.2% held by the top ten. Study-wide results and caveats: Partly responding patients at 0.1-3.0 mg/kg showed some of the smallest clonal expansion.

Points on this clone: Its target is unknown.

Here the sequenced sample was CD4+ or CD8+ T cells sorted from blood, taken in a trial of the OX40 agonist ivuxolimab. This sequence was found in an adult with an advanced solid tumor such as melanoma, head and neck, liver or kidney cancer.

The CDR3: CASSRDSQEIYEQYF. For the CDR3, the DNA is TGCGCCAGCAGCAGGGATAGCCAAGAAATTTACGAGCAGTACTTC. The chain combines TRBV5-1 with TRBJ2-7; unclear D gene. The CDR3 is 15 residues long. The V gene's germline CDR1 is SGHRS and CDR2 YFSETQ. Trimming removed 4 bases at V and 4 bases at J, with 18 bases between.